This T cell receptor beta chain emerged from a study of T-cell memory formation after mild COVID-19. Germline CDR1 SGHAT, CDR2 FQNNGV. This CDR3 is built from 11 residues. V gave up 5 bases and J gave up 3 bases, with 4 bases separating them. Study results and limitations: Contracting clones localized mainly to CM and EM when CD4+ and mainly to EMRA when CD8+.

Remarks on this clonotype: What it binds is unknown.

MiXCR, run by TCRdb on the 5' RACE reads, gives a single entry per CDR3 protein. Of roughly 130,000 distinct CDR3 sequences in the sample, 15% to 20% were seen once. The sample was PBMCs or a T cell subset sorted from them (not recorded which). The source of this sequence is an adult woman who had mild COVID-19 (a few samples of this study predate the infection). Cell type and time point are not known. J is TRBJ2-5 and V is TRBV11-2; D call uncertain. CDR3 nucleotide sequence: TGTGCCAGCAGCGCCGAAGAGACCCAGTACTTC. Translation gives CASSAEETQYF.